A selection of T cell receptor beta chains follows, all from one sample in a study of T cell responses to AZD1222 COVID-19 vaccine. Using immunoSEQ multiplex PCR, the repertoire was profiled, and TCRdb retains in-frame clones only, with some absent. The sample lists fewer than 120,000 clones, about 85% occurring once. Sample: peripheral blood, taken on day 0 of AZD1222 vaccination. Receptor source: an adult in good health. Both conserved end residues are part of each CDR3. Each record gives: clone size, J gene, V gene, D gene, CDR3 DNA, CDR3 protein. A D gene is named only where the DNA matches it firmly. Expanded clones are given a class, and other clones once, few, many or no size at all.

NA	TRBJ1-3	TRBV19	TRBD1	TGTGCCAGTAGTACCCTTTTGGACAGGTCTGGAAACACCATATATTTT	CASSTLLDRSGNTIYF
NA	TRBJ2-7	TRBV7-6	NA	TGTGCCAGCAGCTCAGAAGGAACCTACGAGCAGTACTTC	CASSSEGTYEQYF
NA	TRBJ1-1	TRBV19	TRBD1	TGTGCCAGTAGTGGGACAGTGAACACTGAAGCTTTCTTT	CASSGTVNTEAFF
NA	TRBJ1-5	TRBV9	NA	TGTGCCAGCAGCCCCGGGGCCGAGGATCAGCCCCAGCATTTT	CASSPGAEDQPQHF
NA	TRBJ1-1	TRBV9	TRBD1	TGTGCCAGCAGCCCCCTAACCGGGACAGGGGGGTCGAACACTGAAGCTTTCTTT	CASSPLTGTGGSNTEAFF
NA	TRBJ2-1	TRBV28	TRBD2	TGTGCCAGCAGTCGGGGGGACTCCTACAATGAGCAGTTCTTC	CASSRGDSYNEQFF
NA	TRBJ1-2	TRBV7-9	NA	TGTGCCAGCAGCTTAGTTGGCCGATATGGCTACACCTTC	CASSLVGRYGYTF
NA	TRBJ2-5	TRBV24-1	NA	TGTGCCACCTCCGCTGGGGGCTGGGAGACCCAGTACTTC	CATSAGGWETQYF
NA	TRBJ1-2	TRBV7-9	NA	TGTGCCAGCAGCCCCCAGGGGCTAGCCGGCTATGGCTACACCTTC	CASSPQGLAGYGYTF
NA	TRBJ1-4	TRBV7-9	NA	TGTGCCAGCAGCTTAGGGGATGCAACTAATGAAAAACTGTTTTTT	CASSLGDATNEKLFF
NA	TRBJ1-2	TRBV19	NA	TGTGCCAGTAGTACCCCAGGTATTAACTATGGCTACACCTTC	CASSTPGINYGYTF
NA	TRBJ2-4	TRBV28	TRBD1	TGTGCCAGCAGTACACTAACGAGGCCGGGACAGGGTTTGATCATTCAGTACTTC	CASSTLTRPGQGLIIQYF
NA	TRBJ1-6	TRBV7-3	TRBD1	TGTGCCAGCAGCCCGACAGGGGGCCATTCACCCCTCCACTTT	CASSPTGGHSPLHF
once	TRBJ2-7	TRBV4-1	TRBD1	TGCGCCAGCAGCCAGAACCGGGACAGCAACTACGAGCAGTACTTC	CASSQNRDSNYEQYF
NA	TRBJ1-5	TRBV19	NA	TGTGCCAGTAGTCTTCGGGGGGGGTCCGTAAACAATCAGCCCCAGCATTTT	CASSLRGGSVNNQPQHF
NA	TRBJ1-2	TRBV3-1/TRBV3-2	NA	TGTGCCAGCAGCCCCGTTGTGGGACTCTCCTATGGCTACACCTTC	CASSPVVGLSYGYTF
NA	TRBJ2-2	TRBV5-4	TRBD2	TGTGCCAGCGTGGGACTAGCTGGCACCGGGGAGCTGTTTTTT	CASVGLAGTGELFF
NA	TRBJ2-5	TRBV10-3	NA	TGTGCCATCAGTGAGTCGTTCGGGGCCTTAGCGGAGACCCAGTACTTC	CAISESFGALAETQYF
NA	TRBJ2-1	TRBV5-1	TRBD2	TGCGCCAGCAGCTTGGTAGGGCGGGGGAGCTCCTACAATGAGCAGTTCTTC	CASSLVGRGSSYNEQFF
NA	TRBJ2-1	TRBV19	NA	TGTGCCAGTAGTCCTGCCCCCGGGCCACAGGGTGGGGCGCAGTTCTTC	CASSPAPGPQGGAQFF
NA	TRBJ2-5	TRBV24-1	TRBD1	TGTGCCACCAGTGACACAGGGGTCTGGGAGACCCAGTACTTC	CATSDTGVWETQYF
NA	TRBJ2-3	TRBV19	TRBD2	TGCGGGACTACGGCTGGGAATACGCAGTATTTT	CGTTAGNTQYF
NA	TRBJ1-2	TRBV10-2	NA	TGCGCCAGCAGCGCACAGAACTATGGCTACACCTTC	CASSAQNYGYTF
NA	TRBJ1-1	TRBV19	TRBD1	TGTGCCAGTAGTACGACCCAGGGGGGGGCGCCCACTGAAGCTTTCTTT	CASSTTQGGAPTEAFF
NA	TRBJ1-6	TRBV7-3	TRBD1	TGTGCCAGCAGCTTTGCAGGGGGAGATTCACCCCTCCACTTT	CASSFAGGDSPLHF
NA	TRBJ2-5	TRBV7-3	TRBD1	TGTGCCAGCAGCAGGGGTCTGGGACAGGGAAGTTCGCGAGAGACCCAGTACTTC	CASSRGLGQGSSRETQYF
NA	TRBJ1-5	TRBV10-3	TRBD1	TGTGCCATCAGTGATTCGACAGGGGTCAATCAGCCCCAGCATTTT	CAISDSTGVNQPQHF
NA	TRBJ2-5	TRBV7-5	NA	TGTGCCAGAAGCTTAGCGCTGGGGGAGACCCAGTACTTC	CARSLALGETQYF
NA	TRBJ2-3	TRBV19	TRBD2	TGTGCCAGTAGTAGGGGGGGTGGGACAGATACGCAGTATTTT	CASSRGGGTDTQYF
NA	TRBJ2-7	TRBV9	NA	TGTGCCAGCAGCGTAGGGGTCCGGGGATCCTACGAGCAGTACTTC	CASSVGVRGSYEQYF
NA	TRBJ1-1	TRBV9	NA	TGTGCCAGCAGACCCGGGCCCTGGAACACTGAAGCTTTCTTT	CASRPGPWNTEAFF
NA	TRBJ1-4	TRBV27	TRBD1	TGTGCCAGCAGTCGACAGGGCCAGACTAATGAAAAACTGTTTTTT	CASSRQGQTNEKLFF
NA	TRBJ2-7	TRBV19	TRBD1	TGTGCCAGTATCCATTGGGGGCGACAGGGGCCCACCTACGAGCAGTACTTC	CASIHWGRQGPTYEQYF
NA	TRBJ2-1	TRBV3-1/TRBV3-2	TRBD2	TGTGCCAGCAGCCAGGCCCTAGGCGGGGGGGCTCATGAGCAGTTCTTC	CASSQALGGGAHEQFF
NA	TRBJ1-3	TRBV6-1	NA	TGTGCCAGCAGTGAGTCGCAATCCACTGGAAACACCATATATTTT	CASSESQSTGNTIYF
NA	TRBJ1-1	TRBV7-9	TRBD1	TGTGCCAGCAGCTCCACAGGGGCGGGGAGTGAAGCTTTCTTT	CASSSTGAGSEAFF
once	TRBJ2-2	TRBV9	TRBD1	TGTGCCAGCAGCCCAGTGGGACAGGGCCCGACCGGGGAGCTGTTTTTT	CASSPVGQGPTGELFF
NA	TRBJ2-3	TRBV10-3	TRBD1	TGTGCCATCAGTAGGGTGGACAGGGGCACCACAGATACGCAGTATTTT	CAISRVDRGTTDTQYF
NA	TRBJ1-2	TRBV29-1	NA	TGCAGCGTTGATCAGGGTGGCTATGGCTACACCTTC	CSVDQGGYGYTF
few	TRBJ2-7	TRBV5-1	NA	TGCGCCAGCAGCTCCCAACGCGACGAGCAGTACTTC	CASSSQRDEQYF
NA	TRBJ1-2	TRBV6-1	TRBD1	TGTGCCAGCAGTGAAAACACAGGGGCGGTAGGCTACACCTTC	CASSENTGAVGYTF
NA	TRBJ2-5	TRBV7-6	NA	TGTGCCAGCAGCCTCGCGCGGGCTATTAAAGAGACCCAGTACTTC	CASSLARAIKETQYF
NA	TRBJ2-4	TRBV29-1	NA	TGCAGCGTTGGTCGGAAGCCAGCCAAAAACATTCAGTACTTC	CSVGRKPAKNIQYF
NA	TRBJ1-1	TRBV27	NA	TGTGCCAGCAGTTTCGTATGGGTGGGGGGGGAAATGAACACTGAAGCTTTCTTT	CASSFVWVGGEMNTEAFF
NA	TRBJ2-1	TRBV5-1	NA	TGCGCCAGCAGCCCCTGGGGTCGGGACATCAATGAGCAGTTCTTC	CASSPWGRDINEQFF
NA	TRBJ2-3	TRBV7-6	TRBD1	TGTGCCAGCAGCATGACAGGGGTGAGCACAGATACGCAGTATTTT	CASSMTGVSTDTQYF